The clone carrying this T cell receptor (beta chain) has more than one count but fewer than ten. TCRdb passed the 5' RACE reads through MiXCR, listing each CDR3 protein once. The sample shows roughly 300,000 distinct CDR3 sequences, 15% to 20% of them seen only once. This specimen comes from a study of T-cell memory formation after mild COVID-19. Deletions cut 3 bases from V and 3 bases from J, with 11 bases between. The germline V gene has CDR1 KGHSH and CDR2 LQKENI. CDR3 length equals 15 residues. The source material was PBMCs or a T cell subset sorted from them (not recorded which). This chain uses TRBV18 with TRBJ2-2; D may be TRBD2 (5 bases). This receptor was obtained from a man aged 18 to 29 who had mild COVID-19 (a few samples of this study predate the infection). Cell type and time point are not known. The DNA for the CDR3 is TGTGCCAGCTCACCGAACGGGGTCGACACCGGGGAGCTGTTTTTT. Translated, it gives CASSPNGVDTGELFF.